The subject of this entry is one T cell receptor (beta chain). This entry is derived from a study of T cell changes during pregnancy in multiple sclerosis. Method: immunoSEQ multiplex PCR; TCRdb's copy keeps in-frame clones and lacks some. The sample consists of some 74,000 clones, around nine tenths of them appearing once. Per the germline V gene, CDR1 is SGHRS and CDR2 is YFSETQ. V lost 2 bases to trimming and J lost 4 bases, with 15 bases between them. The CDR3 spans 15 residues. The clonotype comes from a female donor in good health, enrolled as a control in a pregnancy study. The specimen was peripheral blood, collected after pregnancy. The chain has TRBV5-1 and TRBJ1-1; no firm D call. CDR3 in DNA: TGCGCCAGCAGCTTTAAGGGAGATTGGGTCACTGAAGCTTTCTTT. Translation: CASSFKGDWVTEAFF.